The 13 T cell receptor beta chains below were found in one sample sequenced in a study of cytomegalovirus exposure and HLA in healthy donors. Produced via immunoSEQ multiplex PCR; TCRdb's table is partial and in-frame only. The sample has about 160,000 clones; roughly 96% are singletons. Sequences were obtained from PBMCs. These receptor sequences come from a woman between 18 and 29 years old in good health and CMV-seronegative.

The V call is TRBV5-6, the J call TRBJ2-4; a possible D gene is TRBD2 (5 bases). The CDR3 is 14 residues long. Trimming cost V 3 bases and J 0 bases, with 7 bases left between them. Per the germline V gene, CDR1 is SGHDT and CDR2 is YYEEEE. The CDR3 DNA reads as TGTGCCAGCAGCTCGGGGATAGCCAAAAACATTCAGTACTTC. Protein: CASSSGIAKNIQYF.

The genes are TRBV11-2 and TRBJ2-1, with a possible D match to TRBD1 (6 bases). Germline loops: CDR1 SGHAT, CDR2 FQNNGV. Trimming cost V 4 bases and J 1 base, with 14 bases left between them. CDR3 length: 16 residues. The CDR3 protein is CASSSRTGRSYNEQFF. Written as DNA, the CDR3 is TGTGCCAGCAGCTCCCGTACAGGGCGATCCTACAATGAGCAGTTCTTC.

The V gene is TRBV11-3, the J gene TRBJ2-7, with 11 bases matching TRBD1. The CDR3 is made up of 15 amino acids. Germline V gene lookup returns CDR1 SGHNT and CDR2 YENEEA. Losses at the gene ends were 2 bases for V and 7 bases for J; bases not matched to a gene: 7. This CDR3 reads CASSLNGQGALEQYF. In nucleotides, the CDR3 is TGTGCCAGCAGCTTAAACGGACAGGGGGCTCTTGAGCAGTACTTC.

V is TRBV5-4 and J is TRBJ2-1; TRBD2 matches 14 bases. Trimming took 2 bases from V and 8 from J; bases not matched to a gene: 3. The CDR3 has 15 residues. Germline V lookup: CDR1 SGHNT, CDR2 YYREEE (reference sequence). The DNA for the CDR3 is TGTGCCAGCAGCTTTTGGACTAGCGGGGGGTATGAGCAGTTCTTC. This codes for CASSFWTSGGYEQFF.

This chain joins TRBV5-8 and TRBJ2-3, with 7 bases matching TRBD2. The CDR3 has 14 amino acids. V dropped 2 bases and J dropped 4; count of bases not matched to a gene: 4. Germline lookup yields CDR1 SGHTS and CDR2 YDEGEE. The CDR3: CASSFAGVSDTQYF. The CDR3 coding sequence is TGTGCCAGCAGCTTCGCGGGGGTCTCAGATACGCAGTATTTT.

The chain is built from TRBV4-1 and TRBJ1-3; D call uncertain. The CDR3 runs to 15 residues. Deletions cut 4 bases from V and 0 bases from J, with 10 bases between. Per germline, CDR1 MGHRA and CDR2 YSYEKL. CDR3 protein: CASSPRVLSGNTIYF. As DNA, the CDR3 is TGCGCCAGCAGCCCGAGGGTCCTCTCTGGAAACACCATATATTTT.

V gene TRBV2 combines with J gene TRBJ1-6; 7 nucleotides align to TRBD1. V lost 4 bases, J lost 7 bases, and 1 base stayed unmatched. Germline CDR1 reads SNHLY; CDR2 reads FYNNEI. This CDR3 is built from 13 residues. This CDR3 reads CASSGQGNSPLHF. For the CDR3, the DNA is TGTGCCAGCAGTGGACAGGGAAATTCACCCCTCCACTTT.

The rearrangement links TRBV7-6 to TRBJ1-5; D uncertain. The germline CDR1 and CDR2 sequences are SGHVS and FNYEAQ. CDR3 length: 13 amino acids. V shed 3 bases and J shed 4 bases, with 7 bases lying between them. The CDR3 sequence is CASSFGENQPQHF. The CDR3 bases are TGTGCCAGCAGCTTTGGAGAGAATCAGCCCCAGCATTTT.

The rearrangement joins TRBV6-5 to TRBJ1-2; weak D call: TRBD1 (6 bases). The V and J ends lost 6 bases and 6 bases respectively, with 20 bases between them. The CDR3 sequence is 15 residues long. Germline V gives CDR1 MNHEY, CDR2 SVGAGI. The CDR3 DNA reads TGTGCCAGCAGCCCCCTTGGGGGGCGGGGGAATGGCTACACCTTC. It is translated as CASSPLGGRGNGYTF.

The V gene is TRBV11-2, the J gene TRBJ2-5, with 7 bases matching TRBD2. V lost 5 bases and J lost 4; bases outside the gene matches: 13. This CDR3 has 16 residues. Germline V gene data show CDR1 as SGHAT and CDR2 as FQNNGV. This chain's CDR3 is CASSARAIGGRETQYF. CDR3 DNA sequence: TGTGCCAGCAGCGCGAGGGCTATCGGGGGGAGAGAGACCCAGTACTTC. The full variable domain, with the rest looked up from reference TRBV11-2 and TRBJ2-5, is EAGVAQSPRYKIIEKRQSVAFWCNPISGHATLYWYQQILGQGPKLLIQFQNNGVVDDSQLPKDRFSAERLKGVDSTLKIQPAKLEDSAVYLCASSARAIGGRETQYFGPGTRLLVL.

The chain joins TRBV19 to TRBJ1-5; D unresolved. Germline V gene lookup returns CDR1 LNHDA and CDR2 SQIVND (reference sequence). Deletions cut 3 bases from V and 3 bases from J, with 9 bases between. This CDR3 is built from 14 residues. The CDR3 protein is CASSIGGYNQPQHF. For the CDR3, the DNA is TGTGCCAGTAGTATTGGCGGGTACAATCAGCCCCAGCATTTT.

This chain links TRBV6-5 with TRBJ1-2, with 9 bases lining up with TRBD1. The CDR3 contains 13 residues. Losses at the gene ends were 6 bases for V and 6 bases for J; bases not matched to a gene: 5. Germline assignment: CDR1 MNHEY and CDR2 SVGAGI. The CDR3 DNA sequence: TGTGCCAGCAGAACAACAGGGGGCAATGGCTACACCTTC. Residues: CASRTTGGNGYTF.

This clone was observed once. The rearrangement links TRBV15 to TRBJ1-4; D possibly corresponds to TRBD1 (6 bases). CDR1 and CDR2 (germline): LNHNV, YYDKDF (reference sequence). V lost 1 base, J lost 3 bases, and 6 bases lay in between. The CDR3 is 14 residues long. CDR3 DNA sequence: TGTGCCACCAGCAGAGGGACAGCTAATGAAAAACTGTTTTTT. Amino acid sequence: CATSRGTANEKLFF.